Listed below are T cell receptor beta chains from one sample, sequenced in a study of Graves' ophthalmopathy and Graves' hyperthyroidism. TCRdb analysed the multiplex PCR reads with MiXCR anew, one entry per CDR3 protein. The data contain around 1,000,000 distinct CDR3 sequences, roughly two fifths of them singletons. Sequencing used peripheral blood or thyroid tissue (not recorded which). These receptors were collected from an adult man with Graves' hyperthyroidism. CDR3s include the opening cysteine and the closing phenylalanine or tryptophan. A D gene is named only where the DNA matches it firmly. Not every row has a clone size; where given, it reads once, few, many or a size class.

D gene,clone size,J gene,V gene,CDR3 protein,CDR3 DNA
.,many,TRBJ2-7,TRBV7-9,CASSAQAYEQYF,TGTGCCAGCAGCGCGCAGGCCTACGAGCAGTACTTC
.,many,TRBJ1-4,TRBV5-8,CASSLGHYQEKLFF,TGTGCCAGCAGCTTGGGACATTACCAGGAAAAACTGTTTTTT
.,many,TRBJ1-2,TRBV28,CASSLGQEYGYTF,TGTGCCAGCAGTTTAGGGCAGGAATATGGCTACACCTTC
.,.,TRBJ2-7,TRBV7-2,CASSVAEDYEQYF,TGTGCCAGCAGCGTTGCGGAGGACTACGAGCAGTACTTC
.,.,TRBJ1-1,TRBV30,CAWSRWSAEAFF,TGTGCCTGGAGTCGTTGGTCTGCTGAAGCTTTCTTT
.,.,TRBJ2-6,TRBV7-9,CASSLGAANVLTF,TGTGCCAGCAGCTTAGGGGCAGCAAACGTCCTGACTTTC
.,.,TRBJ1-2,TRBV10-2,CASSEPDLGSYGYTF,TGCGCCAGCAGTGAGCCGGACCTCGGGAGCTATGGCTACACCTTC
TRBD1,.,TRBJ2-1,TRBV10-3,CAIGQGNLNEQFF,TGTGCCATCGGACAGGGAAACCTCAATGAGCAGTTCTTC
TRBD1,many,TRBJ1-1,TRBV2,CASSEVTGVTEAFF,TGTGCCAGCAGTGAAGTGACAGGGGTAACTGAAGCTTTCTTT
.,few,TRBJ1-1,TRBV6-5,CASSYEWTANTEAFF,TGTGCCAGCAGTTACGAATGGACAGCTAACACTGAAGCTTTCTTT
TRBD2,many,TRBJ2-5,TRBV10-3,CATSNSGVAGARSGTQYF,TGTGCCACCTCTAATTCGGGGGTAGCGGGAGCCCGATCTGGGACCCAGTACTTC
TRBD2,.,TRBJ2-5,TRBV10-3,CAISARAGGPVETQYF,TGTGCCATCAGTGCTAGAGCGGGAGGGCCTGTGGAGACCCAGTACTTC
.,many,TRBJ1-1,TRBV19,CASSIGGTNTEAFF,TGTGCCAGTAGTATCGGAGGGACGAACACTGAAGCTTTCTTT
.,.,TRBJ2-7,TRBV7-9,CASSPPNVGTYEQHF,TGTGCCAGCAGCCCACCAAACGTCGGCACCTACGAGCAGCACTTC
TRBD1,few,TRBJ2-5,TRBV6-5,CASSKDRVVETQYF,TGTGCCAGCAGTAAAGACAGGGTAGTAGAGACCCAGTACTTC
TRBD2,.,TRBJ2-2,TRBV20-1,CSARRPGLEVGELFF,TGCAGTGCTAGACGTCCGGGACTAGAGGTCGGGGAGCTGTTTTTT
TRBD1,many,TRBJ1-2,TRBV4-1,CASSQVGGGGYTF,TGCGCCAGCAGCCAAGTAGGGGGCGGAGGCTACACCTTC
.,few,TRBJ1-6,TRBV5-1,CASRQGQNSPLHF,TGCGCCAGCAGGCAGGGGCAGAATTCACCCCTCCACTTT
.,many,TRBJ1-1,TRBV7-9,CASQVEGKNTEAFF,TGTGCCAGCCAGGTAGAGGGGAAGAACACTGAAGCTTTCTTT
TRBD1,few,TRBJ2-7,TRBV7-2,CASSPFGGTGTYEQYF,TGTGCCAGCAGCCCGTTCGGCGGGACAGGGACATACGAGCAGTACTTC
.,.,TRBJ1-5,TRBV29-1,CSVAGTDQPQHF,TGCAGCGTCGCCGGGACTGATCAGCCCCAGCATTTT
TRBD1,many,TRBJ1-5,TRBV7-8,CASSLAGTGEQPQHF,TGTGCCAGCAGCTTAGCCGGGACAGGCGAGCAGCCCCAGCATTTT
.,once,TRBJ1-2,TRBV10-3,CAISEGTGGYTF,TGTGCCATCAGTGAGGGGACGGGTGGCTACACCTTC
.,.,TRBJ1-5,TRBV15,CATSREASGQETQHF,TGTGCCACCAGCAGAGAGGCTAGCGGGCAAGAGACCCAGCATTTT
.,few,TRBJ1-1,TRBV20-1,CSARQGGWDTEAFF,TGCAGTGCTAGACAAGGGGGTTGGGACACTGAAGCTTTCTTT
.,many,TRBJ2-2,TRBV7-9,CASSFEYGGELFF,TGTGCCAGCAGCTTTGAGTATGGCGGGGAGCTGTTTTTT
.,few,TRBJ1-4,TRBV6-5,CASGSSEKLFF,TGTGCCAGCGGCTCCAGTGAAAAACTGTTTTTT
.,many,TRBJ2-7,TRBV20-1,CSARRRDWSYEQYF,TGCAGTGCCCGCCGGAGAGATTGGTCCTACGAGCAGTACTTC
TRBD2,many,TRBJ2-7,TRBV13,CASSLTSGMGEQYF,TGTGCCAGCAGCTTAACTAGCGGGATGGGGGAGCAGTACTTC
.,.,TRBJ1-5,TRBV6-1,CASSERVGDNNQPQHF,TGTGCCAGCAGTGAAAGGGTAGGGGACAACAATCAGCCCCAGCATTTT
.,many,TRBJ1-1,TRBV6-5,CASKLSGVNTEAFF,TGTGCCAGCAAGTTATCGGGCGTGAACACTGAAGCTTTCTTT
TRBD2,.,TRBJ2-7,TRBV5-1,CASSRTSLAGEHEQYF,TGCGCCAGCAGCCGGACTTCCCTAGCGGGAGAGCATGAGCAGTACTTC
TRBD1,many,TRBJ1-1,TRBV11-2,CASSSPPTGANTEAFF,TGTGCCAGCAGCTCACCCCCCACAGGGGCGAACACTGAAGCTTTCTTT
.,few,TRBJ2-2,TRBV12-3/TRBV12-4,CASSLVQGLANTGELFF,TGTGCCAGCAGTTTAGTTCAGGGTCTGGCGAACACCGGGGAGCTGTTTTTT
.,few,TRBJ2-6,TRBV6-1,CASSDRIFRANVLTF,TGTGCCAGCAGTGATCGGATCTTTAGGGCCAACGTCCTGACTTTC
TRBD2,few,TRBJ2-7,TRBV7-2,CASSLVAGGINEQYF,TGTGCCAGCAGTCTGGTAGCGGGAGGTATTAACGAGCAGTACTTC
TRBD1,few,TRBJ2-7,TRBV3-1,CASSQLTGTGEYEQYF,TGTGCCAGCAGCCAATTGACCGGGACAGGGGAGTACGAGCAGTACTTC
.,.,TRBJ2-7,TRBV10-3,CASSYSPVLQPSEQYF,TGTGCCAGCAGTTACTCGCCCGTCCTACAGCCCTCCGAGCAGTACTTC
.,.,TRBJ2-6,TRBV5-1,CASSLNRATGAF,TGCGCCAGCAGCTTGAATAGGGCCACTGGAGCTTTC
TRBD1,.,TRBJ2-7,TRBV28,CASRMMTGSTFDEQYF,TGTGCCAGCAGAATGATGACAGGGTCCACCTTCGACGAGCAGTACTTC
.,few,TRBJ2-5,TRBV6-6,CASSPRASHQETQYF,TGTGCCAGCAGTCCGCGCGCGAGTCACCAAGAGACCCAGTACTTC
TRBD2,few,TRBJ2-2,TRBV20-1,CSATSGLAKNTGELFF,TGCAGTGCTACCTCGGGACTAGCGAAGAACACCGGGGAGCTGTTTTTT
.,.,TRBJ2-2,TRBV10-3,CATSHAGELFF,TGTGCCACCTCTCATGCCGGGGAGCTGTTTTTT
.,.,TRBJ1-1,TRBV20-1,CSAIPTVMNTEAFF,TGCAGTGCTATTCCGACAGTAATGAACACTGAAGCTTTCTTT
.,.,TRBJ2-5,TRBV29-1,CSVEERGDSASKETQYF,TGCAGCGTTGAAGAGCGGGGGGACAGTGCATCCAAAGAGACCCAGTACTTC
.,few,TRBJ2-2,TRBV27,CASSSREDTGELFF,TGTGCCAGCAGTTCCAGGGAAGACACCGGGGAGCTGTTTTTT
.,few,TRBJ2-5,TRBV6-1,CASSVLTRADNIQETQYF,TGTGCCAGCAGTGTCCTCACCCGGGCCGATAATATCCAAGAGACCCAGTACTTC
.,many,TRBJ1-5,TRBV2,CASSKTRSDRITFGQPQHF,TGTGCCAGCAGTAAAACAAGATCTGACAGGATCACCTTCGGTCAGCCCCAGCATTTT
.,.,TRBJ1-1,TRBV7-9,CASSLTFRRNTEAFF,TGTGCCAGCAGTTTAACATTTCGGCGGAACACTGAAGCTTTCTTT
TRBD1,many,TRBJ1-1,TRBV4-3,CASSHADRMNTEAFF,TGCGCCAGCAGCCATGCGGACAGGATGAACACTGAAGCTTTCTTT
TRBD1,many,TRBJ1-5,TRBV7-2,CASSALQGGSNQPQHF,TGTGCCAGCAGCGCCTTACAGGGGGGTAGCAATCAGCCCCAGCATTTT